This passage covers 3 T cell receptor beta chains from one sample sequenced in a study of T-cell memory formation after mild COVID-19. From the 5' RACE reads, TCRdb called clonotypes with MiXCR, one entry per CDR3 protein. The sample records some 350,000 distinct CDR3 sequences, 10% to 15% being singletons. The sample consisted of PBMCs or a T cell subset sorted from them (not recorded which). These receptors came from a man between 18 and 29 years old who had mild COVID-19 (a few samples of this study predate the infection). Cell type and time point are not known.

This clonotype has only a few counts. The chain joins TRBV4-1 to TRBJ2-7, with D possibly called TRBD1 or TRBD2 (5 bases each). This CDR3 is built from 14 residues. CDR1 is MGHRA, CDR2 YSYEKL, per germline. V dropped 1 base and J dropped 4 bases, with 11 bases sitting between them. CDR3: CASSQGTGPYEQYF. The CDR3 DNA reads TGCGCCAGCAGCCAAGGGACGGGACCTTACGAGCAGTACTTC.

This clonotype was seen at least ten times. The rearrangement links TRBV6-5 to TRBJ2-7; 12 nucleotides align to TRBD1. The CDR3 loop spans 15 amino acids. Germline loops: CDR1 MNHEY, CDR2 SVGAGI. V dropped 5 bases and J dropped 4; count of bases not matched to a gene: 6. CDR3 sequence reads: CASSRGTGGAYEQYV. The CDR3, as DNA: TGTGCCAGCAGTCGCGGGACAGGGGGCGCTTACGAGCAGTACGTC.

The chain carries TRBV6-5 and TRBJ1-1; weak D call: TRBD1 (5 bases). Trimming removed 5 bases from V and 1 base from J, with 11 bases in between. The CDR3 is made up of 14 amino acids. Germline V gene lookup returns CDR1 MNHEY and CDR2 SVGAGI. The CDR3 bases are TGTGCCAGCAGTGACAACGGGGGGAACACTGAAGCTTTCTTT. It codes for CASSDNGGNTEAFF.